These 31 T cell receptor beta chains were all obtained from the same sample, sequenced in a study of T cell repertoires in cytomegalovirus infection. One entry per CDR3 protein results from TCRdb running MiXCR on the reads. The sample records more than 45,000 distinct CDR3 sequences, 20% being singletons. These receptors lack a known antigen. The sequences come from CD8+ T cells from cultured PBMCs, collected from culture after CMV antigen stimulation. The receptor set was obtained from a human donor in good health (CMV status not recorded). Some clones in this sample may be carry-over from other donors' samples.

This clonotype was detected only a few times. The chain links TRBV7-9 to TRBJ2-1; TRBD2 aligns across 11 bases. The germline V gene has CDR1 SEHNR and CDR2 FQNEAQ (reference sequence). The CDR3 extends over 14 amino acids. The V segment lost 6 bases and the J segment 9 bases; nucleotides outside the gene matches: 7. Here the CDR3 DNA reads TGTGCCAGCAGGACAGTAGCGGGAGGGCCTGAGCAGTTCTTC. This translates into CASRTVAGGPEQFF.

The V call is TRBV7-8, the J call TRBJ1-1, with TRBD1 identical over 8 bases. CDR1 is SGHVS, CDR2 FQNEAQ, per germline. V trimming: 5 bases; J trimming: 4 bases; junction bases outside the gene matches: 9. The length of the CDR3 is 15 residues. CDR3 bases: TGTGCCAGCAGCCCGAACAGGGGGGGCAGCACTGAAGCTTTCTTT. It translates to CASSPNRGGSTEAFF. The whole variable domain, filled in from reference TRBV7-8 and TRBJ1-1, reads GAGVSQSPRYKVAKRGQDVALRCDPISGHVSLFWYQQALGQGPEFLTYFQNEAQLDKSGLPSDRFFAERPEGSVSTLKIQRTQQEDSAVYLCASSPNRGGSTEAFFGQGTRLTVV.

This clonotype has at least ten counts. This chain links TRBV27 with TRBJ1-1; D not certain. Deletions cut 7 bases from V and 1 base from J, with 7 bases between. Looked up from germline, CDR1 is MNHEY and CDR2 is SMNVEV (reference sequence). This CDR3 has 12 residues. For the CDR3, the DNA is TGTGCCAGCACCGACACGAACACTGAAGCTTTCTTT. This gives the protein CASTDTNTEAFF.

This clonotype was found a few times. The chain has TRBV7-3 and TRBJ2-7; 9 nucleotides line up with TRBD1. The CDR3 spans 14 residues. V shed 4 bases, J shed 6 bases, and the junction held 7 bases outside the gene matches. The germline gives CDR1 SGHTA, CDR2 FQGTGA. CDR3 loop: CASSSGTGMTEQYF. DNA for the CDR3: TGTGCCAGCAGCTCGGGGACAGGGATGACCGAGCAGTACTTC.

The chain carries TRBV28 and TRBJ1-1, with 9 nucleotides matching TRBD1. This CDR3 spans 15 amino acids. Germline values: CDR1 MDHEN, CDR2 SYDVKM. The J segment lost 5 bases and the V segment lost 4 bases, leaving 8 bases of the junction unmatched. The CDR3 region is CASSSPGTGRTEAFF. The CDR3 coding sequence is TGTGCCAGCAGTTCCCCCGGGACAGGGAGGACTGAAGCTTTCTTT.

J is TRBJ1-5 and V is TRBV6-6, with D possibly TRBD1 on 5 matching bases. The CDR3 is made up of 12 amino acids. Trimming left V 8 bases short and J 4 bases short, with 9 bases between. Germline lookup yields CDR1 MNHNY and CDR2 SVGAGI (reference sequence). The CDR3 DNA reads as TGTGCCAGCGGAAGGGGTAATCAGCCCCAGCATTTT. The encoded protein is CASGRGNQPQHF.

The CDR3 spells CASSFLGTTYNEQFF. Written as DNA, the CDR3 is TGTGCCAGCAGCTTTCTGGGGACCACCTACAATGAGCAGTTCTTC. The V gene is TRBV7-2, the J gene TRBJ2-1; D may correspond to TRBD1 or TRBD2 (5 bases each). The V end lost 3 bases, the J end lost 2 bases, and 11 bases lay between the germline ends. The CDR3 spans 15 residues. The germline gives CDR1 SGHTA, CDR2 FQGNSA.

The gene calls are TRBV7-2 and TRBJ2-1, with D unclear. The germline CDR1 and CDR2 sequences are SGHTA and FQGNSA. This CDR3 region has 12 residues. Between the trimmed V and J ends, which lost 5 bases and 8 bases, there was a span of 10 bases. In nucleotides, the CDR3 is TGTGCCAGCAGCCCTAATGAGTATGAGCAGTTCTTC. Residues: CASSPNEYEQFF.

This clonotype has a handful of counts. The CDR3 coding sequence is TGTGCCAGCAGCTTAGCGGGGAGCTCCTACAATGAGCAGTTCTTC. Translating gives CASSLAGSSYNEQFF. The rearrangement uses TRBV7-9 and TRBJ2-1; possible D gene TRBD2, 5 bases. The CDR3 has 15 residues. V shed 0 bases and J shed 0 bases, with 6 bases lying between them. CDR1 and CDR2 from the germline V gene are SEHNR and FQNEAQ (reference sequence).

CDR3 sequence reads: CASSGSGGGGTQYF. For the CDR3, the DNA is TGTGCCAGCAGTGGAAGTGGCGGGGGAGGGACCCAGTACTTC. The chain uses TRBV25-1 and TRBJ2-5; 7 nucleotides line up with TRBD2. Trimming at V came to 4 bases and at J to 7 bases, leaving 9 bases not matched to a gene. Germline CDR1 MGHDK, CDR2 SYGVNS. The CDR3 contains 14 residues.

This clonotype appeared many times. V gene TRBV28 combines with J gene TRBJ1-5, with D possibly being TRBD1 (5 bases). The germline V and J ends were trimmed by 2 bases and 1 base, with 18 bases remaining between them. CDR3 size: 18 residues. Germline V gene sequence: CDR1 MDHEN, CDR2 SYDVKM. In DNA form, the CDR3 reads TGTGCCAGCAGTTTAATAGGGGTTTACGAGGGAAGCAATCAGCCCCAGCATTTT. Its protein is CASSLIGVYEGSNQPQHF.

The chain employs TRBV7-2 and TRBJ2-7; D is undetermined. The V and J ends lost 5 bases and 2 bases respectively, with 10 bases between them. CDR1 is SGHTA, CDR2 FQGNSA, per germline. The CDR3 is 13 residues long. In DNA, the CDR3 is TGTGCCAGCAGCACGGGCCGAACCTACGAGCAGTACTTC. Protein product: CASSTGRTYEQYF.

This clonotype has just a few counts. The chain has TRBV7-2 and TRBJ2-7, with a weak D call TRBD2 (6 bases). The CDR3 sequence is 17 residues long. V was pared by 3 bases and J by 2 bases, with 20 bases between. Germline V gene sequence: CDR1 SGHTA, CDR2 FQGNSA. CDR3 DNA: TGTGCCAGCAGCTTGGCCCCCGCCGGGGGAATGGCCTACGAGCAGTACTTC. This encodes CASSLAPAGGMAYEQYF.

This clonotype has a handful of counts. The chain carries TRBV7-9 and TRBJ2-4; D is ambiguous. V dropped 1 base and J dropped 0 bases, with 13 bases sitting between them. The CDR3 consists of 17 residues. CDR1 is SEHNR and CDR2 is FQNEAQ in the germline V gene (reference sequence). The CDR3 is CASSLEARNLAKNIQYF. In DNA form, the CDR3 reads TGTGCCAGCAGCTTAGAGGCCAGAAATTTAGCCAAAAACATTCAGTACTTC.

The CDR3 is CASSYSTRSSYEQYF. The DNA for the CDR3 is TGTGCCAGCAGTTACTCGACCCGAAGCTCCTACGAGCAGTACTTC. The J gene is TRBJ2-7, the V gene TRBV6-2 or TRBV6-3; the D is unclear. Germline loops: CDR1 MNHEY, CDR2 SVGEGT. This CDR3 region has 15 residues. Deletions cut 0 bases from V and 0 bases from J, with 9 bases between.

This clonotype occurred a few times. The chain has TRBV7-3 and TRBJ2-1, with D possibly being TRBD1 (5 bases). V shed 5 bases and J shed 6 bases, with 20 bases lying between them. Germline CDR1 reads SGHTA; CDR2 reads FQGTGA. This CDR3 region has 16 residues. CDR3 region: CASSPIRQRNSNEQFF. In nucleotides, the CDR3 is TGTGCCAGCAGCCCTATCCGACAGCGTAACTCCAATGAGCAGTTCTTC.

The V gene is TRBV20-1, the J gene TRBJ1-1, with TRBD1 as a possible D gene (6 bases). The ends were cut back, 1 base at V and 4 bases at J, with 10 bases in the middle. CDR3 length: 13 amino acids. Germline CDR1 and CDR2: DFQATT and SNEGSKA (reference sequence). As DNA, the CDR3 is TGCAGTGCTAGAGGCAGGGGAGGCACTGAAGCTTTCTTT. It encodes CSARGRGGTEAFF.

The V call is TRBV2, the J call TRBJ1-1; no definite D call. The CDR3 extends over 13 amino acids. Trimming took 10 bases from V and 0 from J, leaving 12 bases between them. Germline V gene sequence: CDR1 SNHLY, CDR2 FYNNEI. The CDR3 here is CATSQLMNTEAFF. CDR3 coding DNA: TGTGCCACTAGTCAGTTGATGAACACTGAAGCTTTCTTT.

This clonotype was observed a handful of times. The chain carries TRBV11-3 and TRBJ2-1; 9 bases map to TRBD2. J lost 8 bases, V lost 4 bases, and 15 bases had no gene match. Per the germline V gene, CDR1 is SGHNT and CDR2 is YENEEA. The CDR3 contains 17 residues. Here the CDR3 DNA reads TGTGCCAGCAGCTATTCTAGCGGGATTCAGGGTAGGGATGAGCAGTTCTTC. It specifies CASSYSSGIQGRDEQFF.

Many counts were recorded for this clonotype. This chain links TRBV25-1 with TRBJ2-5; 7 bases fit TRBD1. V shed 9 bases and J 2 bases; nucleotides not matched to a gene: 15. There are 16 residues in the CDR3. Germline V gene sequence: CDR1 MGHDK, CDR2 SYGVNS. The CDR3 protein is CASPLIFRQGQETQYF. CDR3 DNA sequence: TGTGCCAGTCCCCTTATCTTTAGACAGGGACAAGAGACCCAGTACTTC.

V gene TRBV12-3 or TRBV12-4 combines with J gene TRBJ2-1, with TRBD2 matching 10 bases. The junction had 8 bases not matched to a gene; V was cut back by 3 bases and J by 0 bases. CDR3 length equals 18 residues. CDR3 amino acids: CASSLSGGASSSYNEQFF. The CDR3 DNA sequence: TGTGCCAGCAGTTTGAGCGGGGGGGCCTCTAGCTCCTACAATGAGCAGTTCTTC.

This clonotype was seen a handful of times. The gene calls are TRBV12-3 or TRBV12-4 and TRBJ2-5, with D possibly being TRBD2 (6 bases). V was trimmed by 7 bases and J by 4 bases, leaving 10 bases between them. The CDR3 length is 12 residues. DNA for the CDR3: TGTGCCAGCATGGGGGGAGGAGAGACCCAGTACTTC. Its protein product is CASMGGGETQYF.

This chain joins TRBV6-1 and TRBJ2-1; perhaps TRBD2 as D (6 bases). In germline, CDR1 is MNHNS, CDR2 SASEGT. With 4 bases removed from V and 7 bases from J, the gap between germline ends came to 14 bases. This CDR3 contains 14 residues. The CDR3 region has the DNA TGTGCCAGCAGTGGGGGCGCTGGGGGGAATGAGCAGTTCTTC. The encoded protein is CASSGGAGGNEQFF.

The CDR3 DNA reads TGTGCCAGCAGCCTCACAGGAGGACGGGCGTACTCCTACGAGCAGTACTTC. Translating it yields CASSLTGGRAYSYEQYF. The rearrangement links TRBV7-3 to TRBJ2-7; TRBD1 or TRBD2 may be the D gene (5 bases each). Germline CDR1 is SGHTA and CDR2 is FQGTGA. V lost 5 bases and J lost 0, with 20 bases in between. This CDR3 spans 17 amino acids.

A few counts support this clonotype. The chain recombines TRBV7-2 with TRBJ1-1; TRBD1 matches at 9 bases. From germline, CDR1 is SGHTA and CDR2 FQGNSA. Unmatched junction bases numbered 13, after V lost 1 base and J lost 4 bases. This CDR3 comprises 18 residues. The CDR3 nucleotides are TGTGCCAGCAGCTTAGGTTACCCTTCCACAGGGGGCGGCACTGAAGCTTTCTTT. Protein sequence: CASSLGYPSTGGGTEAFF.

The J gene is TRBJ2-1, the V gene TRBV28, with 9 positions matching TRBD1. Unmatched junction bases numbered 4, after V lost 4 bases and J lost 3 bases. This CDR3 region has 15 residues. The germline CDR1 and CDR2 sequences are MDHEN and SYDVKM. CDR3 loop: CASSSGQGFYNEQFF. CDR3 nucleotide sequence: TGTGCCAGCAGTTCAGGACAGGGGTTCTACAATGAGCAGTTCTTC.

The chain uses TRBV12-5 and TRBJ1-5, with TRBD1 matching 7 bases. In germline, CDR1 is LGHNT, CDR2 FRNRAP. V shed 4 bases and J 1 base; nucleotides not matched to a gene: 7. The length of the CDR3 is 16 residues. The CDR3 loop is CASGSQGGESNQPQHF. CDR3 bases: TGTGCTAGTGGTTCGCAAGGGGGCGAGAGCAATCAGCCCCAGCATTTT.

The V and J genes are TRBV12-3 or TRBV12-4 and TRBJ1-2; weak D call: TRBD1 (6 bases). The CDR3 consists of 16 residues. The V end lost 6 bases, the J end lost 0 bases, and 17 bases lay between the germline ends. This CDR3 reads CASSGGQGEPNYGYTF. The CDR3 coding sequence is TGTGCCAGCAGCGGGGGGCAAGGGGAACCTAACTATGGCTACACCTTC.

This clonotype was seen more than once but under ten times. This chain connects TRBV7-2 to TRBJ2-1; no definite D call. The germline CDR1 and CDR2 sequences are SGHTA and FQGNSA. The CDR3 has 16 amino acids. Deletions cut 2 bases from V and 0 bases from J, with 11 bases between. The CDR3 spells CASSLSTAVSYNEQFF. The CDR3 DNA is TGTGCCAGCAGCTTAAGTACGGCGGTCTCCTACAATGAGCAGTTCTTC.

V is TRBV10-2 and J is TRBJ1-1; D is undetermined. Trimming left V 2 bases short and J 0 bases short, with 10 bases between. This CDR3 is 15 amino acids long. Germline V gene lookup returns CDR1 WSHSY and CDR2 SAAADI. The CDR3 is CASSEGRRMNTEAFF. The CDR3 nucleotides are TGCGCCAGCAGTGAGGGCAGGCGCATGAACACTGAAGCTTTCTTT.

This clonotype has a handful of counts. An end of the junction does not agree with germline; a read error may underlie this. This chain connects TRBV2 to TRBJ1-4, with no clear D. The CDR3 consists of 14 residues. Germline CDR1 reads SNHLY; CDR2 reads FYNNEI. The CDR3 loop is CTSFKGHSNEKLFF. The CDR3 DNA follows: TGTACCAGCTTTAAGGGCCACTCTAATGAAAAACTGTTTTTT.